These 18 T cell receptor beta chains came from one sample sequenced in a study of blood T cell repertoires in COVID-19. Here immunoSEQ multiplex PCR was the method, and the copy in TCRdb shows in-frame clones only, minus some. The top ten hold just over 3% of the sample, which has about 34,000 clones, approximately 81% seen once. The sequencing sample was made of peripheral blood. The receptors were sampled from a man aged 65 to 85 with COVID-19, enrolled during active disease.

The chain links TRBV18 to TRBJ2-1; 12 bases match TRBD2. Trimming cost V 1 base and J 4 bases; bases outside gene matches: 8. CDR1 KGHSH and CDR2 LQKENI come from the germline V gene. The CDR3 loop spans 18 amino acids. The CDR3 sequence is CASSPLERLAGVYNEQFF. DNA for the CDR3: TGTGCCAGCTCACCACTCGAACGACTAGCGGGAGTGTACAATGAGCAGTTCTTC.

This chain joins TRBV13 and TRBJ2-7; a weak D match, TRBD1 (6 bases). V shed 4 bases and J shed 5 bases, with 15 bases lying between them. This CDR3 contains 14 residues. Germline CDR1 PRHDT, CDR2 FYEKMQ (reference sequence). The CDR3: CASSSQGYSDEQYF. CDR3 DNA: TGTGCCAGCAGCTCACAGGGTTACAGCGACGAGCAGTACTTC.

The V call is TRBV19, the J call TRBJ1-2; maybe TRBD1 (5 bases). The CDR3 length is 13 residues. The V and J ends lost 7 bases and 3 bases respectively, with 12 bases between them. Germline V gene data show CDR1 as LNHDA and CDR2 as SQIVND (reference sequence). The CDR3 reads CASTTGLDYGYTF. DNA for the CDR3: TGTGCCAGTACCACGGGACTGGACTATGGCTACACCTTC.

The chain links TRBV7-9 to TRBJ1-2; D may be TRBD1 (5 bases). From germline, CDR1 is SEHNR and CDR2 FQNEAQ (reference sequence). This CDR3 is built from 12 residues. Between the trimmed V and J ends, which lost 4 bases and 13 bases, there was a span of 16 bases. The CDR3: CASSSLDIPPTF. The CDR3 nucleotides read TGTGCCAGCAGCTCCTTGGACATACCCCCCACCTTC.

CDR3 amino acids: CASSQKGAMNYGYTF. In DNA, the CDR3 is TGTGCCAGCAGCCAAAAGGGGGCCATGAACTATGGCTACACCTTC. The chain carries TRBV4-2 and TRBJ1-2; the match to TRBD1 covers 7 bases. Germline V CDR1 and CDR2: LGHNA, YNFKEQ. V shed 2 bases and J 2 bases; nucleotides not matched to a gene: 5. The CDR3 loop spans 15 amino acids.

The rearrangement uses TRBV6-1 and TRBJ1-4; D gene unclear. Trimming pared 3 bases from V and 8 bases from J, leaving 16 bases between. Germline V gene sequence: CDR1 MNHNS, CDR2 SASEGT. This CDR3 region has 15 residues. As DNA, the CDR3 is TGTGCCAGCAGTGAGTCACCCGAGGGAGTGGAAAAACTGTTTTTT. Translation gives CASSESPEGVEKLFF.

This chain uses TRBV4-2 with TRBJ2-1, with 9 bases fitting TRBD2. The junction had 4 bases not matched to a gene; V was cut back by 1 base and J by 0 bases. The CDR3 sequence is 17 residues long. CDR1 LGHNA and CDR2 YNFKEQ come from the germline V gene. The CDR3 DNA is TGTGCCAGCAGCCAAGTCGTTAGCGGGAGCTCCTACAATGAGCAGTTCTTC. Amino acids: CASSQVVSGSSYNEQFF.

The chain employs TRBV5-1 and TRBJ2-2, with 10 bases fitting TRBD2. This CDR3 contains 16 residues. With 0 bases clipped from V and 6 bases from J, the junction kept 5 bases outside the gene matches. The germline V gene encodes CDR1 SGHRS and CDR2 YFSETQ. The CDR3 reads CASSLEASGSPGELFF. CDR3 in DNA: TGCGCCAGCAGCTTGGAGGCTAGCGGGAGCCCCGGGGAGCTGTTTTTT.

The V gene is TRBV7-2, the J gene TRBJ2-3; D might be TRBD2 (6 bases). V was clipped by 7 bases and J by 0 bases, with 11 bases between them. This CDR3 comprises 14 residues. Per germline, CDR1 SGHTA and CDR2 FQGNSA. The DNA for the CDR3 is TGTGCCAGCAAGCTAGCGTCAAGCACAGATACGCAGTATTTT. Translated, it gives CASKLASSTDTQYF.

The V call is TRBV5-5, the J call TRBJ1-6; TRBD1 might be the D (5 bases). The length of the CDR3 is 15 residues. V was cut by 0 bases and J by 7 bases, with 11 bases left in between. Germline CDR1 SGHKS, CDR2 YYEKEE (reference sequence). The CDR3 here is CASSLGQGGNSPLHF. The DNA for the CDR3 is TGTGCCAGCAGCTTGGGGCAGGGAGGCAATTCACCCCTCCACTTT.

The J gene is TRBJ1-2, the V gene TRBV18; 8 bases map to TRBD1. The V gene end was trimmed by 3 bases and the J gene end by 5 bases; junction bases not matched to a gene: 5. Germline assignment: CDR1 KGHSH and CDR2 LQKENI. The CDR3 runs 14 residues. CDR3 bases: TGTGCCAGCTCACCGGGGACAGGCATGTATGGCTACACCTTC. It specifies CASSPGTGMYGYTF.

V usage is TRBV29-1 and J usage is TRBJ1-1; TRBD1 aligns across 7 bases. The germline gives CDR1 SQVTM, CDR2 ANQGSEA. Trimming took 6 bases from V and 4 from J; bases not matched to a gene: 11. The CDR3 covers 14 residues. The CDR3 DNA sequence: TGCAGCGTGGGGGACAGTCCCCGATTCACTGAAGCTTTCTTT. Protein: CSVGDSPRFTEAFF.

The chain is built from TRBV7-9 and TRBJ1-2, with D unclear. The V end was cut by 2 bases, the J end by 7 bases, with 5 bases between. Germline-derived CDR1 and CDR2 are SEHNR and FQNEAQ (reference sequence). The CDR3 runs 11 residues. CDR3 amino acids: CASSLSSGYTF. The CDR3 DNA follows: TGTGCCAGCAGCTTATCGAGTGGCTACACCTTC.

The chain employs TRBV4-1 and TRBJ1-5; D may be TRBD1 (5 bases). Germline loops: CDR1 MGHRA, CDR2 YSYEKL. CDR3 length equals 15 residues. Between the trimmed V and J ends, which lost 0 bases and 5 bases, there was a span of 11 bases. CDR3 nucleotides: TGCGCCAGCAGCCAAGAGGGGCAATTTCATCAGCCCCAGCATTTT. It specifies CASSQEGQFHQPQHF.

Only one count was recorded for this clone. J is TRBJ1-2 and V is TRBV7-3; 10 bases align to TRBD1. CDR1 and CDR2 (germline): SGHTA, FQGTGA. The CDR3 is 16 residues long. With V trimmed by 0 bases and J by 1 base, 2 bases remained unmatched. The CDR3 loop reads CASSLTGTGVNYGYTF. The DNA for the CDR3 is TGTGCCAGCAGCTTAACCGGGACAGGGGTTAACTATGGCTACACCTTC.

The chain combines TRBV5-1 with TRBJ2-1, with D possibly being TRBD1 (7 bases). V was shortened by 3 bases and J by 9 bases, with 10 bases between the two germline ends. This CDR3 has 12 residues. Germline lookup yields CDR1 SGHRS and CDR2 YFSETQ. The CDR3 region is CASSSQGGEQFF. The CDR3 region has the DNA TGCGCCAGCAGCTCGCAGGGGGGTGAGCAGTTCTTC.

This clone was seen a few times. CDR3: CSASDPGGWTEAFF. CDR3 DNA: TGCAGTGCTAGTGACCCGGGGGGATGGACTGAAGCTTTCTTT. The chain links TRBV20-1 to TRBJ1-1; maybe TRBD1 (5 bases). V was trimmed by 3 bases and J by 5 bases, leaving 16 bases between them. The V gene's germline CDR1 is DFQATT and CDR2 SNEGSKA (reference sequence). The CDR3 has 14 residues.

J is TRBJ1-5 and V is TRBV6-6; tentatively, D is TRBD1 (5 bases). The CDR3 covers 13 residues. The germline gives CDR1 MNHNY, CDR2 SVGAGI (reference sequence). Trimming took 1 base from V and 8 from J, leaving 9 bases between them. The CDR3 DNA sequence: TGTGCCAGCAGTTACTGGGGCTCGGAGCCCCAGCATTTT. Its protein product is CASSYWGSEPQHF.